This T cell receptor beta chain was profiled in a study of metastatic and nonmetastatic thyroid tumors. Study background: Repertoire data that came from the blood and tumor or nodule tissue of malignant and benign thyroid patients were compared.

All patients were treatment-naive before thyroid surgery. Authors' data handling: Using the CDR3 differences seen across clinicopathological groups, the authors built a distant-metastasis classifier for papillary thyroid cancer, which was meant to discriminate distant-metastatic patients. TCRdb called clones again from the PCR reads with MiXCR. These V and J calls are TCRdb output, not the study's own analysis. Of 45,000 to 50,000 clones in the sample, around 20% were seen once. In this sample, this clone turned up many times. CDR3 size: 15 residues. Germline-derived CDR1 and CDR2 are WSHSY and SAAADI. The V end was cut by 10 bases, the J end by 2 bases, with 19 bases between.

The chain recombines TRBV10-2 with TRBJ2-3; D is tentatively TRBD1 or TRBD2 (6 bases each). This clonotype was sampled from a male donor with papillary thyroid cancer or a benign thyroid nodule (not recorded which). Some clones in this sample may be carry-over from other donors' samples. Sample: blood. In nucleotides, the CDR3 is TGCGCCACCGCGGCGGGGACAACGCCCACAGATACGCAGTATTTT. The encoded protein is CATAAGTTPTDTQYF.